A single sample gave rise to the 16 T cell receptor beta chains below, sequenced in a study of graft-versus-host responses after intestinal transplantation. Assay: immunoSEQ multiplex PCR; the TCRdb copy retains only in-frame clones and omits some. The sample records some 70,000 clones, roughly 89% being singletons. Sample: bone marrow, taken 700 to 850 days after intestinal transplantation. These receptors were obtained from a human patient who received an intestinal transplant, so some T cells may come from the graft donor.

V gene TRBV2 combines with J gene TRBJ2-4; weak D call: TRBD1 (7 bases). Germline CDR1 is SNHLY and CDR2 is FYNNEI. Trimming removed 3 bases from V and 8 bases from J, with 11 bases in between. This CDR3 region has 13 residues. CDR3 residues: CASSDRGEDIQYF. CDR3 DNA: TGTGCCAGCAGTGACAGGGGGGAGGACATTCAGTACTTC.

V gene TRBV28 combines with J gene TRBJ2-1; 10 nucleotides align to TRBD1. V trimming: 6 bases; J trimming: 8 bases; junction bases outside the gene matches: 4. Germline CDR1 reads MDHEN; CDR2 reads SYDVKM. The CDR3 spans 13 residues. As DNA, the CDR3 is TGTGCCAGCAGCTCGGGACAGGGGTATGAGCAGTTCTTC. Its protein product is CASSSGQGYEQFF.

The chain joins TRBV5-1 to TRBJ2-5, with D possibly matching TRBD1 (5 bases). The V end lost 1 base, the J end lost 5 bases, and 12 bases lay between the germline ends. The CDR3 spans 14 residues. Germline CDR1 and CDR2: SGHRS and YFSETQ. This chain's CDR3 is CASSLTGLGETQYF. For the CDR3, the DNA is TGCGCCAGCAGCTTGACAGGTCTGGGCGAGACCCAGTACTTC.

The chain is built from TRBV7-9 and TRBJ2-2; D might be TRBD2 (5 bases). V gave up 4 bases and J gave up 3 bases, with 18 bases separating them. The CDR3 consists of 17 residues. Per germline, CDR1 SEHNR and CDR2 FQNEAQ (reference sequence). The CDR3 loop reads CASSSPPRTAYTGELFF. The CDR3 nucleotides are TGTGCCAGCAGCTCGCCGCCCCGGACTGCGTACACCGGGGAGCTGTTTTTT.

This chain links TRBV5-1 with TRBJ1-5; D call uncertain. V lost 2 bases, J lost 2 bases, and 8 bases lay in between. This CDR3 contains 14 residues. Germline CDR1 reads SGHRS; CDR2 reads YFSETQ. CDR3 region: CASSLQGGNQPQHF. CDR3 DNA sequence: TGCGCCAGCAGCTTACAAGGTGGCAATCAGCCCCAGCATTTT.

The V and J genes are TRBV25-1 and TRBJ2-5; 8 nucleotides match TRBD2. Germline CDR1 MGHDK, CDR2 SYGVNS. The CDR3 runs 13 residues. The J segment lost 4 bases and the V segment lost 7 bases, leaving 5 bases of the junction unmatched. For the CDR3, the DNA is TGTGCCAGCACCCCCGGGGGGGTAGAGACCCAGTACTTC. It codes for CASTPGGVETQYF.

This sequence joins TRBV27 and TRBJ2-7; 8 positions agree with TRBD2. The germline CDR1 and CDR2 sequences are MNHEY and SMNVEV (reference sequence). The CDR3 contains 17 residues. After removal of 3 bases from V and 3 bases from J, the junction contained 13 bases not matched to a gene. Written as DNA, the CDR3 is TGTGCCAGCAGTTTCTCCCTGACTAGCGCAGACCTCTACGAGCAGTACTTC. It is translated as CASSFSLTSADLYEQYF.

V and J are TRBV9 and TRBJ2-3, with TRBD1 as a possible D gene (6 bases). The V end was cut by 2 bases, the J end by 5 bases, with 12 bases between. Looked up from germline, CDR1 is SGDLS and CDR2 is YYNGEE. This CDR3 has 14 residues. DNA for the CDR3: TGTGCCAGCAGCGTCGATGGGGGCGGAGATACGCAGTATTTT. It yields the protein CASSVDGGGDTQYF. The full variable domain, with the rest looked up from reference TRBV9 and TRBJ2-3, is DSGVTQTPKHLITATGQRVTLRCSPRSGDLSVYWYQQSLDQGLQFLIQYYNGEERAKGNILERFSAQQFPDLHSELNLSSLELGDSALYFCASSVDGGGDTQYFGPGTRLTVL.

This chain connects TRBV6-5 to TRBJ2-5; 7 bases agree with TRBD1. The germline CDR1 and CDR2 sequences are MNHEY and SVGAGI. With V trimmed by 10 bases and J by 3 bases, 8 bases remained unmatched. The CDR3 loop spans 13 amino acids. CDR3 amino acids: CAIRPQGEETQYF. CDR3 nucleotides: TGTGCCATTCGGCCCCAGGGGGAAGAGACCCAGTACTTC.

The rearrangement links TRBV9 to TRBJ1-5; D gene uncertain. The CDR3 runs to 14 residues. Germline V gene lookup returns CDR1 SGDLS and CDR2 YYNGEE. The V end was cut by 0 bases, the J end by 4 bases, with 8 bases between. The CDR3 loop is CASSVGIENQPQHF. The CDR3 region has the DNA TGTGCCAGCAGCGTAGGTATAGAGAATCAGCCCCAGCATTTT.

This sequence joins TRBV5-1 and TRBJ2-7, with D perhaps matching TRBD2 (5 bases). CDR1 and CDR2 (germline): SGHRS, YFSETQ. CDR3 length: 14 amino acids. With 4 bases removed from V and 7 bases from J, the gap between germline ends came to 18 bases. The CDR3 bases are TGCGCCAGCAGCCTCGAGAGGGTAGGCTGGGAGCAGTACTTC. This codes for CASSLERVGWEQYF.

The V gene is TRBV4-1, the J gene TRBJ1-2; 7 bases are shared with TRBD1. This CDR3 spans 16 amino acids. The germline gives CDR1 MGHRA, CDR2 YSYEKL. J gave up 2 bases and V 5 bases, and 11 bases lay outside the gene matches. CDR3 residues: CASSIFHPTGNYGYTF. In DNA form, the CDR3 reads TGCGCCAGCAGCATTTTCCACCCGACAGGGAACTATGGCTACACCTTC.

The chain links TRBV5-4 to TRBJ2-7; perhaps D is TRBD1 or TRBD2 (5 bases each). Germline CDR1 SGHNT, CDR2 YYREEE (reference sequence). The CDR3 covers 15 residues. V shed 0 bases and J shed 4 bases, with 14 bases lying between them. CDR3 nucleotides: TGTGCCAGCAGCTTGGTCCGGGGCGGATCTTACGAGCAGTACTTC. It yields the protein CASSLVRGGSYEQYF.

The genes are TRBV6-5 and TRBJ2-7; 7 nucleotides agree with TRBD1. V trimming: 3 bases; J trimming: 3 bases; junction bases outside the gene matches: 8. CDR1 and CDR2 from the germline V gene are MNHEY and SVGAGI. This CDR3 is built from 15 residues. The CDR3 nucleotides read TGTGCCAGCAGTTATGCTATGACAGGGATCTACGAGCAGTACTTC. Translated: CASSYAMTGIYEQYF.

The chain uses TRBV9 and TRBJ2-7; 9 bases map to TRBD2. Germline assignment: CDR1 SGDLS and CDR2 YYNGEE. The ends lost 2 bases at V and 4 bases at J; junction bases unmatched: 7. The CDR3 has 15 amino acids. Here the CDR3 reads CASSVGTSTMYEQYF. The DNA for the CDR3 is TGTGCCAGCAGCGTGGGGACTAGCACAATGTACGAGCAGTACTTC.

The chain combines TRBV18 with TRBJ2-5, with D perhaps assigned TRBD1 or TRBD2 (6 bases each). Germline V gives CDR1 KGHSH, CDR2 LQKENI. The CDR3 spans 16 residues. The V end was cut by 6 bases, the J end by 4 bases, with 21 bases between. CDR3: CASSATGTQGTETQYF. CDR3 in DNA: TGTGCCAGCTCGGCGACCGGGACTCAGGGGACAGAGACCCAGTACTTC.